Shown below are 26 T cell receptor beta chains from a single sample sequenced in a study of T-cell reconstitution after alpha-beta-depleted transplantation in children. The authors prepared the TCRbeta library with unique molecular identifiers. TCRdb reanalysed the PCR reads using MiXCR and keeps one entry per CDR3 protein. Of 73,000 or so distinct CDR3 sequences listed, over 4.5% are singletons. The material was PBMCs, mostly from graft donor cells, obtained 180 days after TCRalphabeta/CD19-depleted stem cell transplant. The receptors come from a boy younger than two who had a stem cell transplant for acute myeloid leukemia, so the T cells may come from the graft donor.

This clonotype showed up many times. The rearrangement joins TRBV20-1 to TRBJ1-1, with a weak D call TRBD1 (6 bases). This CDR3 contains 12 residues. The V and J ends lost 0 bases and 9 bases respectively, with 11 bases between them. Germline CDR1 and CDR2: DFQATT and SNEGSKA (reference sequence). CDR3 sequence (DNA): TGCAGTGCTAGAGATACCGGGACAAAAGCTTTCTTT. The encoded protein is CSARDTGTKAFF.

At least ten counts were recorded for this clonotype. V gene TRBV27 combines with J gene TRBJ2-5; perhaps TRBD1 as D (6 bases). The CDR3 extends over 13 amino acids. V was cut by 2 bases and J by 5 bases, with 9 bases left in between. Germline assignment: CDR1 MNHEY and CDR2 SMNVEV (reference sequence). The CDR3: CASSLQGYETQYF. CDR3 coding DNA: TGTGCCAGCAGTTTACAGGGGTACGAGACCCAGTACTTC.

This clonotype was counted at least ten times. V and J are TRBV6-5 and TRBJ2-7; TRBD1 matches at 12 bases. This CDR3 comprises 16 residues. Unmatched junction bases numbered 4, after V lost 0 bases and J lost 4 bases. The germline CDR1 and CDR2 sequences are MNHEY and SVGAGI. CDR3 amino acids: CASSYSGTGGGYEQYV. The CDR3, as DNA: TGTGCCAGCAGTTACTCCGGGACAGGGGGCGGGTACGAGCAGTACGTC.

This clonotype has at least ten counts. The J gene is TRBJ2-1, the V gene TRBV20-1; D possibly corresponds to TRBD2 (6 bases). V dropped 4 bases and J dropped 0 bases, with 7 bases sitting between them. From germline, CDR1 is DFQATT and CDR2 SNEGSKA (reference sequence). The CDR3 consists of 13 residues. The CDR3, as DNA: TGCAGTGCTACTAGCGACTCCTACAATGAGCAGTTCTTC. Translation gives CSATSDSYNEQFF.

This clonotype was found many times. The chain uses TRBV4-3 and TRBJ2-7; unclear D gene. The CDR3 spans 15 residues. Germline V gene sequence: CDR1 LGHNA, CDR2 YSLEER. Trimming stripped 0 bases from V and 1 base from J, with 10 bases between. CDR3 sequence: CASSQDFHSSYEQYF. CDR3 nucleotides: TGCGCCAGCAGCCAAGATTTTCACAGTTCCTACGAGCAGTACTTC.

This clonotype was observed at least ten times. The rearrangement links TRBV29-1 to TRBJ1-2, with D possibly TRBD1 on 6 matching bases. Germline lookup yields CDR1 SQVTM and CDR2 ANQGSEA. The V end lost 5 bases, the J end lost 4 bases, and 14 bases lay between the germline ends. This CDR3 has 13 amino acids. The DNA of the CDR3 is TGCAGCGTTTCCGGGACAATCACCTATGGCTACACCTTC. This codes for CSVSGTITYGYTF.

The table lists this clonotype with many counts. CDR3 amino acids: CATSDSREYYGYTF. The CDR3, as DNA: TGTGCCACCAGTGATTCCCGGGAATACTATGGCTACACCTTC. This chain uses TRBV24-1 with TRBJ1-2; no firm D call. Per germline, CDR1 KGHDR and CDR2 SFDVKD. V lost 2 bases, J lost 3 bases, and 9 bases lay in between. The CDR3 is 14 amino acids.

This clonotype was picked up many times. This sequence joins TRBV20-1 and TRBJ1-3; 7 bases are a match to TRBD1. V shed 1 base and J 4 bases; nucleotides not matched to a gene: 4. This CDR3 region has 14 residues. From germline, CDR1 is DFQATT and CDR2 SNEGSKA (reference sequence). As DNA, the CDR3 is TGCAGTGCTAGAGCAACAGGGGTCGGAAACACCATATATTTT. This gives the protein CSARATGVGNTIYF.

This clonotype was counted many times. At one end, the junction sequence differs from germline, possibly due to a read error. The chain recombines TRBV5-1 with TRBJ2-5, with 8 bases fitting TRBD1. The CDR3 has 14 amino acids. Per the germline V gene, CDR1 is SGHRS and CDR2 is YFSETQ. The CDR3, as DNA: TGCGCCAGCAGCTCCAGGGGGCGCGAAGGAAGAGGTCACTTC. This sequence encodes CASSSRGREGRGHF.

This clonotype was picked up many times. The V gene is TRBV5-1, the J gene TRBJ1-2, with 8 bases matching TRBD1. Germline CDR1 and CDR2: SGHRS and YFSETQ. Trimming removed 4 bases from V and 3 bases from J; junction bases left unmatched: 8. This CDR3 comprises 15 residues. CDR3 sequence: CASSRRTGKDYGYTF. CDR3 sequence (DNA): TGCGCCAGCAGCCGCCGGACAGGGAAGGACTATGGCTACACCTTC.

This clonotype was seen at least ten times. The rearrangement uses TRBV11-1 and TRBJ1-1; D is perhaps TRBD1 (5 bases). Looked up from germline, CDR1 is SGHAT and CDR2 is FQDESV (reference sequence). Trimming shortened V by 8 bases and J by 0 bases, and 28 bases separated the two germline ends. The CDR3 has 19 residues. Here the CDR3 reads CASYRDPSSGSLMNTEAFF. CDR3 nucleotides: TGTGCCAGCTACCGGGACCCTAGCTCTGGTTCGCTCATGAACACTGAAGCTTTCTTT.

This clonotype was found many times. The CDR3 loop reads CASRPGRDREMRAQYF. As DNA, the CDR3 is TGTGCCAGCAGACCAGGTCGGGACAGAGAGATGAGGGCCCAGTACTTC. This rearrangement joins TRBV3-1 to TRBJ2-5, with 7 bases identical to TRBD1. The CDR3 has 16 residues. In germline, CDR1 is LGHDT, CDR2 YNNKEL (reference sequence). V was pared by 6 bases and J by 9 bases, with 19 bases of the junction left unmatched.

This clonotype was recorded at least ten times. This chain uses TRBV20-1 with TRBJ1-2; a weak D match, TRBD1 (5 bases). The CDR3 extends over 11 amino acids. The V gene's germline CDR1 is DFQATT and CDR2 SNEGSKA (reference sequence). Deletions cut 7 bases from V and 5 bases from J, with 11 bases between. The chain's CDR3 is CSVRGIYGYTF. The DNA of the CDR3 is TGCAGTGTCCGGGGGATATATGGCTACACCTTC.

This clonotype was observed at least ten times. The chain joins TRBV12-3 or TRBV12-4 to TRBJ2-5; the D gene is possibly TRBD1 (6 bases). The length of the CDR3 is 17 residues. Trimming stripped 0 bases from V and 2 bases from J, with 16 bases between. The CDR3 sequence: CASSLALRGPLQETQYF. CDR3 sequence (DNA): TGTGCCAGCAGTTTAGCGCTCAGGGGACCTTTACAAGAGACCCAGTACTTC.

This clonotype was seen ten or more times. The rearrangement uses TRBV20-1 and TRBJ2-7; no definite D call. CDR3 size: 11 residues. V gave up 0 bases and J gave up 5 bases, with 5 bases separating them. CDR1 and CDR2 (germline): DFQATT, SNEGSKA (reference sequence). The DNA of the CDR3 is TGCAGTGCTAGAGATTGGAACGAGCAGTACTTC. As protein: CSARDWNEQYF.

This clonotype was detected ten times or more. V gene TRBV4-3 combines with J gene TRBJ2-1; TRBD2 aligns across 7 bases. Germline-derived CDR1 and CDR2 are LGHNA and YSLEER. The ends lost 7 bases at V and 0 bases at J; junction bases unmatched: 12. The CDR3 loop spans 17 amino acids. The CDR3 DNA reads TGCGCCAGCACCCCCCGGGAGGTATTTAGCTCCTACAATGAGCAGTTCTTC. This gives the protein CASTPREVFSSYNEQFF.

This clonotype has at least ten counts. V and J are TRBV20-1 and TRBJ2-1; 12 bases are shared with TRBD2. V shed 0 bases and J 10 bases; nucleotides not matched to a gene: 7. This CDR3 spans 15 amino acids. Germline assignment: CDR1 DFQATT and CDR2 SNEGSKA (reference sequence). CDR3 DNA: TGCAGTGCTAGAGATCGTACTAGCGGGGGGCGGGAGCAGTTCTTC. This sequence encodes CSARDRTSGGREQFF.

This clonotype was recorded at least ten times. The chain carries TRBV5-1 and TRBJ2-1; either TRBD1 or TRBD2 may supply D (6 bases each). The CDR3 has 13 amino acids. CDR1 and CDR2 (germline): SGHRS, YFSETQ. Trimming cost V 6 bases and J 0 bases, with 7 bases left between them. The CDR3 region has the DNA TGCGCCAGCAAGGGGGGCTCCTACAATGAGCAGTTCTTC. Amino acids: CASKGGSYNEQFF.

At least ten counts were recorded for this clonotype. V and J are TRBV12-3 or TRBV12-4 and TRBJ2-3; 7 bases are shared with TRBD1. The CDR3 covers 15 residues. Unmatched junction bases numbered 10, after V lost 6 bases and J lost 4 bases. CDR3 sequence reads: CASSVGQPGPDTQYF. The CDR3 nucleotides are TGTGCCAGCAGCGTGGGACAGCCAGGACCAGATACGCAGTATTTT.

This clonotype was observed many times. This chain joins TRBV21-1 and TRBJ1-1; the table's D call, TRBD1, was not checked against the DNA. TRBV21-1 is a pseudogene segment. The CDR3 contains 13 residues. The CDR3 sequence is CASSNGGNTEAFF. The DNA of the CDR3 is TGTGCCAGCAGCAACGGGGGGAACACTGAAGCTTTCTTT.

This clonotype was recorded at least ten times. The chain carries TRBV5-1 and TRBJ2-1; 7 positions match TRBD1. V trimming: 4 bases; J trimming: 12 bases; junction bases outside the gene matches: 4. The CDR3 sequence is 11 residues long. CDR1 and CDR2 from the germline V gene are SGHRS and YFSETQ. Written as DNA, the CDR3 is TGCGCCAGCAGCAGGGGGCCCGGGCAGTTCTTC. This sequence encodes CASSRGPGQFF. Using reference TRBV5-1 and TRBJ2-1 for the parts outside the CDR3, the full variable domain is KAGVTQTPRYLIKTRGQQVTLSCSPISGHRSVSWYQQTPGQGLQFLFEYFSETQRNKGNFPGRFSGRQFSNSRSEMNVSTLELGDSALYLCASSRGPGQFFGPGTRLTVL.

This clonotype was found many times. The chain carries TRBV12-3 or TRBV12-4 and TRBJ2-1; no definite D call. The V end was cut by 5 bases, the J end by 3 bases, with 17 bases between. This CDR3 spans 16 amino acids. The chain's CDR3 is CASSPPKARDYNEQFF. CDR3 DNA sequence: TGTGCCAGCAGTCCACCTAAAGCACGTGACTACAATGAGCAGTTCTTC.

This clonotype was seen ten or more times. The chain has TRBV24-1 and TRBJ2-1; TRBD1 matches 9 bases. The CDR3 covers 16 residues. From germline, CDR1 is KGHDR and CDR2 SFDVKD. The J segment lost 6 bases and the V segment lost 2 bases, leaving 7 bases of the junction unmatched. The CDR3 loop is CATSDSRDRVGNEQFF. CDR3 nucleotides: TGTGCCACCAGTGATTCCCGGGACAGGGTTGGCAATGAGCAGTTCTTC.

The table lists this clonotype with many counts. The rearrangement uses TRBV12-3 or TRBV12-4 and TRBJ1-1, with D maybe TRBD1 (5 bases). The germline V and J ends were trimmed by 3 bases and 5 bases, with 13 bases remaining between them. The CDR3 covers 14 residues. CDR3 sequence (DNA): TGTGCCAGCAGTTTGTGGGCAGAGGGGACTGAAGCTTTCTTT. As protein: CASSLWAEGTEAFF.

This clonotype was seen repeatedly, ten times or more. This rearrangement joins TRBV12-3 or TRBV12-4 to TRBJ2-1; no reliable D call. The CDR3 extends over 13 amino acids. Trimming pared 5 bases from V and 4 bases from J, leaving 9 bases between. For the CDR3, the DNA is TGTGCCAGCAGTCAGCTGGGTTACAATGAGCAGTTCTTC. It yields the protein CASSQLGYNEQFF.

This clonotype was detected ten times or more. This sequence joins TRBV7-6 and TRBJ2-3; TRBD2 might be the D (6 bases). V lost 5 bases, J lost 6 bases, and 9 bases lay in between. Germline V lookup: CDR1 SGHVS, CDR2 FNYEAQ. The length of the CDR3 is 12 residues. The DNA of the CDR3 is TGTGCCAGCAGCCCGCTAGCGGATACGCAGTATTTT. Protein sequence: CASSPLADTQYF.